The 14 T cell receptor beta chains presented below share a single source sample, sequenced in a study of T cells in Graves' hyperthyroidism and ophthalmopathy. RNA transcripts yielded amplified TCR beta CDR3 regions. An initial round of RT-PCR targeting the TCR CDR3 relied on the HTBI primer set. TCRdb fed the multiplex PCR reads into MiXCR, producing one record per CDR3 protein. This sample has approximately 400,000 distinct CDR3 sequences, with approximately 25% found just once. Sequencing input: blood. These receptors originate from a man in his fifties with Graves' hyperthyroidism.

The rearrangement links TRBV30 to TRBJ2-7; D unresolved. Germline CDR1 is GTSNPN and CDR2 is SVGIG (reference sequence). This CDR3 is built from 13 residues. Between the trimmed V and J ends, which lost 2 bases and 2 bases, there was a span of 10 bases. The CDR3 here is CAWSRGQPYEQYF. For the CDR3, the DNA is TGTGCCTGGAGTAGAGGTCAGCCCTACGAGCAGTACTTC. Full variable domain (missing parts from reference TRBV30 and TRBJ2-7): SQTIHQWPATLVQPVGSPLSLECTVEGTSNPNLYWYRQAAGRGLQLLFYSVGIGQISSEVPQNLSASRPQDRQFILSSKKLLLSDSGFYLCAWSRGQPYEQYFGPGTRLTVT.

The rearrangement links TRBV12-5 to TRBJ2-7, with D possibly being TRBD1 (5 bases). The V and J ends lost 3 bases and 2 bases respectively, with 11 bases between them. The CDR3 covers 14 residues. Germline CDR1 reads LGHNT; CDR2 reads FRNRAP. CDR3 region: CASGLKRGPYEQYF. CDR3 sequence (DNA): TGTGCTAGTGGTTTAAAAAGGGGTCCCTACGAGCAGTACTTC.

As concerns this clonotype: The junction shows a germline mismatch at one end, possibly a read error. The chain combines TRBV6-2 or TRBV6-3 with TRBJ1-2, with 8 bases that match TRBD1. CDR1 and CDR2 from the germline V gene are MNHEY and SVGEGT. This CDR3 comprises 15 residues. CDR3 sequence (DNA): TGTACCAGCAGAGCCGGACAGGGTGGGTTAGTTGGCTACACCTTC. Translation: CTSRAGQGGLVGYTF.

In regard to this clonotype: This sequence may be a read error, since a much larger clone differs from it by one base. The chain combines TRBV28 with TRBJ2-1; 9 nucleotides match TRBD2. Germline V lookup: CDR1 MDHEN, CDR2 SYDVKM. CDR3 length: 18 residues. CDR3 in amino acids: CVSKRAGGAYSSYNEQFF. CDR3 bases: TGTGTCAGCAAGAGAGCGGGAGGAGCATACAGCTCCTACAATGAGCAGTTCTTC.

The V call is TRBV3-1, the J call TRBJ2-1, with D possibly matching TRBD2 (6 bases). The CDR3 is 13 residues long. CDR1 and CDR2 from the germline V gene are LGHDT and YNNKEL (reference sequence). The V and J ends lost 5 bases and 6 bases respectively, with 11 bases between them. CDR3 in amino acids: CASSWGDANEQFF. CDR3 sequence (DNA): TGTGCCAGCAGCTGGGGGGACGCCAATGAGCAGTTCTTC.

CDR3 amino acids: CARSPGQVYSPLHF. Written as DNA, the CDR3 is TGTGCCAGGAGTCCCGGACAGGTTTATTCACCCCTCCACTTT. The gene calls are TRBV12-3 or TRBV12-4 and TRBJ1-6; 7 bases are a match to TRBD1. CDR3 length: 14 amino acids. The V gene end was trimmed by 9 bases and the J gene end by 8 bases; junction bases not matched to a gene: 10.

This clonotype was counted only a few times. The CDR3 region is CSAISTQGVNTEAFF. The CDR3 nucleotides read TGCAGTGCTATCTCCACACAGGGCGTGAACACTGAAGCTTTCTTT. The V call is TRBV20-1, the J call TRBJ1-1; a weak D match, TRBD1 (6 bases). CDR1 is DFQATT, CDR2 SNEGSKA, per germline (reference sequence). This CDR3 spans 15 amino acids. Deletions cut 4 bases from V and 0 bases from J, with 15 bases between.

The V and J genes are TRBV10-3 and TRBJ2-3; the match to TRBD2 covers 7 bases. V lost 3 bases and J lost 1; bases outside the gene matches: 1. Germline assignment: CDR1 ENHRY and CDR2 SYGVKD. This CDR3 spans 14 amino acids. The CDR3 DNA is TGTGCCATCAGTGACGGACTAGGCACAGATACGCAGTATTTT. The encoded protein is CAISDGLGTDTQYF.

This clonotype was counted many times. This rearrangement joins TRBV28 to TRBJ1-5; 7 bases line up with TRBD1. After removal of 6 bases from V and 2 bases from J, the junction contained 7 bases not matched to a gene. Germline V gene lookup returns CDR1 MDHEN and CDR2 SYDVKM. CDR3 length equals 15 residues. The CDR3 sequence: CASSRPGGGNQPQHF. The CDR3 bases are TGTGCCAGCAGCCGCCCAGGGGGGGGCAATCAGCCCCAGCATTTT.

This clonotype has just a few counts. This rearrangement joins TRBV20-1 to TRBJ2-1; 7 bases are shared with TRBD2. Germline values: CDR1 DFQATT, CDR2 SNEGSKA (reference sequence). The V and J ends lost 6 bases and 0 bases, in that order; junction bases with no gene match: 8. The CDR3 is 15 amino acids. The DNA of the CDR3 is TGCAGTGCCAAGGGGCTAGCGGACTCCTACAATGAGCAGTTCTTC. Protein product: CSAKGLADSYNEQFF.

This chain connects TRBV28 to TRBJ1-2; 8 bases match TRBD1. This CDR3 region has 14 residues. Germline V gives CDR1 MDHEN, CDR2 SYDVKM. V shed 7 bases and J 4 bases; nucleotides not matched to a gene: 8. CDR3 region: CASTVGTGLYGYTF. The CDR3 DNA follows: TGTGCCAGCACCGTCGGGACAGGACTCTATGGCTACACCTTC.

This chain uses TRBV11-3 with TRBJ1-2; D perhaps matches TRBD1 (5 bases). The germline V gene has CDR1 SGHNT and CDR2 YENEEA. The ends were cut back, 5 bases at V and 0 bases at J, with 22 bases in the middle. The CDR3 runs to 18 residues. CDR3 nucleotides: TGTGCCAGCAGCGGGTTAAGGGCAGGGACCCTCGCTAACTATGGCTACACCTTC. Its protein product is CASSGLRAGTLANYGYTF.

The rearrangement links TRBV20-1 to TRBJ1-2; D gene unclear. The CDR3 consists of 14 residues. Trimming took 3 bases from V and 3 from J, leaving 14 bases between them. CDR1 and CDR2 from the germline V gene are DFQATT and SNEGSKA (reference sequence). As DNA, the CDR3 is TGCAGTGCTAGTCAAGGGATTGAGGACTATGGCTACACCTTC. Translation gives CSASQGIEDYGYTF.

A note on this clonotype: This sequence may be a read error, since a much larger clone differs from it by one base. The V gene is TRBV7-9, the J gene TRBJ2-1; tentative D call: TRBD1 (6 bases). There are 12 residues in the CDR3. Germline values: CDR1 SEHNR, CDR2 FQNEAQ (reference sequence). The CDR3 nucleotides are TGTACCAGCAGCTTCGAAGGGGGTCGGCAGTTCTTC. It encodes CTSSFEGGRQFF.